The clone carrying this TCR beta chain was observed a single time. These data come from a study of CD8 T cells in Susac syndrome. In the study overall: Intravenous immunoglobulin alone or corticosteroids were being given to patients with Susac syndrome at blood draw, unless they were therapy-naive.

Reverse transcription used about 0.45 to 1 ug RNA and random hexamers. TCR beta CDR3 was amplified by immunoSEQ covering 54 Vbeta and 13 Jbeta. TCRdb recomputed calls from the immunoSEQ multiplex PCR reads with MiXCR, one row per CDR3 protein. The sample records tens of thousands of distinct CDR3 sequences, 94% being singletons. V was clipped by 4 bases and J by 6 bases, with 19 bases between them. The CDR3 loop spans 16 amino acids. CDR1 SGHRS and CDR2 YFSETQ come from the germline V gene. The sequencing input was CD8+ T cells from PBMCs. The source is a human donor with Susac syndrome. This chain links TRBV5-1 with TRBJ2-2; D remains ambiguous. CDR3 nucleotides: TGCGCCAGCAGCAGGATAGACTCCGACGGGCCCGGGGAGCTGTTTTTT. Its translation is CASSRIDSDGPGELFF.